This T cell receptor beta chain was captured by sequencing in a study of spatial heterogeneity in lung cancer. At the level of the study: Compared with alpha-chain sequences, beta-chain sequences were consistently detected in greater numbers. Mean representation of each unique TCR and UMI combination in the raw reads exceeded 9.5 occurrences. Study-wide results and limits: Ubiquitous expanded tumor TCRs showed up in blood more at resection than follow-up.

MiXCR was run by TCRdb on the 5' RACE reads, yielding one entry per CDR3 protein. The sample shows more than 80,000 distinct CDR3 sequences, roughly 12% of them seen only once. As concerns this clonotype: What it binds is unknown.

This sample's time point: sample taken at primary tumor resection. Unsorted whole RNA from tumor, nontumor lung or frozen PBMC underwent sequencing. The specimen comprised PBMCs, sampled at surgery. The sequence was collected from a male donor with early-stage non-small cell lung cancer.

CDR3 in amino acids: CAWNKGSSGANVLTF. The CDR3 DNA follows: TGTGCCTGGAATAAAGGCAGCTCTGGGGCCAACGTCCTGACTTTC. V and J are TRBV30 and TRBJ2-6, with D unresolved. V lost 4 bases to trimming and J lost 0 bases, with 10 bases between them. Germline CDR1 GTSNPN, CDR2 SVGIG (reference sequence). CDR3 length equals 15 residues.